This T cell receptor beta chain was sequenced for a study of T cell responses to AZD1222 COVID-19 vaccine. The CDR3 is made up of 15 amino acids. Between the trimmed V and J ends, which lost 0 bases and 4 bases, there was a span of 11 bases. The germline V gene encodes CDR1 SGHRS and CDR2 YFSETQ. The data were produced by immunoSEQ multiplex PCR, yet TCRdb's version contains in-frame clones alone and is incomplete. This sample has approximately 110,000 clones, with 80% to 90% found just once. The sample here was peripheral blood, taken on day 0 of AZD1222 vaccination. This receptor was taken from an adult in good health. The genes are TRBV5-1 and TRBJ1-3, with D possibly matching TRBD1 (5 bases). The CDR3 loop reads CASSLAGGEGNTIYF. CDR3 sequence (DNA): TGCGCCAGCAGCTTGGCCGGGGGAGAAGGAAACACCATATATTTT.